One and the same sample provided the 14 T cell receptor beta chains below, sequenced in a study of blood T cell repertoires in COVID-19. Produced via immunoSEQ multiplex PCR; TCRdb's table is partial and in-frame only. The sample lists a few hundred thousand clones, approximately 86% occurring once. The specimen was peripheral blood. All receptors come from a man aged 18 to 35 with active or convalescent COVID-19.

V is TRBV11-2 and J is TRBJ2-1, with D possibly being TRBD1 (5 bases). CDR3 length equals 15 residues. Per the germline V gene, CDR1 is SGHAT and CDR2 is FQNNGV. The V gene lost 2 bases and the J gene lost 6 bases, with 14 bases spanning the gap. The CDR3 coding sequence is TGTGCCAGCAGCTTACAGCTAGAAAGGGGCAATGAGCAGTTCTTC. This sequence encodes CASSLQLERGNEQFF. Supplemented by reference TRBV11-2 and TRBJ2-1, the full variable domain reads EAGVAQSPRYKIIEKRQSVAFWCNPISGHATLYWYQQILGQGPKLLIQFQNNGVVDDSQLPKDRFSAERLKGVDSTLKIQPAKLEDSAVYLCASSLQLERGNEQFFGPGTRLTVL.

The rearrangement uses TRBV6-6 and TRBJ2-7; D remains ambiguous. V lost 0 bases and J lost 6, with 12 bases in between. Germline-derived CDR1 and CDR2 are MNHNY and SVGAGI (reference sequence). The CDR3 extends over 14 amino acids. The CDR3 here is CASSYSTDLAEQYF. The DNA for the CDR3 is TGTGCCAGCAGTTACTCAACAGACCTCGCCGAGCAGTACTTC.

The CDR3 DNA reads TGCGCCAGCAGGGATCAGGGGACACCCCTCCACTTT. Residues: CASRDQGTPLHF. The rearrangement links TRBV10-1 to TRBJ1-6, with TRBD1 as a possible D gene (6 bases). Per germline, CDR1 WNHNN and CDR2 SYGVQD (reference sequence). Trimming shortened V by 6 bases and J by 11 bases, and 11 bases separated the two germline ends. There are 12 residues in the CDR3.

The rearrangement joins TRBV6-5 to TRBJ2-5, with a tentative D call TRBD2 (6 bases). V lost 7 bases and J lost 0, with 9 bases in between. Germline lookup yields CDR1 MNHEY and CDR2 SVGAGI. This CDR3 is 13 amino acids long. The CDR3 is CASTGGNQETQYF. In nucleotides, the CDR3 is TGTGCCAGCACAGGAGGGAACCAAGAGACCCAGTACTTC.

This rearrangement joins TRBV5-1 to TRBJ2-1; 10 bases fit TRBD2. Looked up from germline, CDR1 is SGHRS and CDR2 is YFSETQ. Trimming took 0 bases from V and 7 from J; bases not matched to a gene: 4. CDR3 size: 15 residues. CDR3 amino acids: CASSLASGSTNEQFF. DNA for the CDR3: TGCGCCAGCAGCTTGGCTAGCGGGAGTACAAATGAGCAGTTCTTC.

This chain connects TRBV4-1 to TRBJ2-7, with TRBD1 matching 11 bases. The CDR3 has 15 amino acids. CDR1 and CDR2 (germline): MGHRA, YSYEKL. After removal of 2 bases from V and 4 bases from J, the junction contained 4 bases not matched to a gene. The CDR3 sequence: CASSQSGTGGYEQYF. The DNA for the CDR3 is TGCGCCAGCAGCCAAAGTGGGACAGGGGGGTACGAGCAGTACTTC.

The chain has TRBV7-9 and TRBJ2-6, with 8 bases identical to TRBD1. The CDR3 is 19 amino acids. CDR1 SEHNR and CDR2 FQNEAQ come from the germline V gene (reference sequence). Trimming cost V 6 bases and J 1 base; bases outside gene matches: 14. The CDR3 sequence: CASSGRNTGGTSGANVLTF. Written as DNA, the CDR3 is TGTGCCAGCAGTGGGCGGAATACAGGGGGTACTTCTGGGGCCAACGTCCTGACTTTC.

The chain has TRBV5-1 and TRBJ2-1; no clear D gene. The V end lost 2 bases, the J end lost 2 bases, and 11 bases lay between the germline ends. This CDR3 has 15 residues. The V gene's germline CDR1 is SGHRS and CDR2 YFSETQ. CDR3 region: CASSLIAVTYNEQFF. Written as DNA, the CDR3 is TGCGCCAGCAGCTTAATAGCCGTAACCTACAATGAGCAGTTCTTC.

The gene calls are TRBV5-1 and TRBJ1-2, with 12 nucleotides matching TRBD1. The trim removed 2 bases at V and 6 bases at J, leaving 5 bases unmatched. The CDR3 sequence is 15 residues long. Germline V gives CDR1 SGHRS, CDR2 YFSETQ. CDR3: CASSFGTGGGDGYTF. CDR3 bases: TGCGCCAGCAGCTTCGGGACAGGGGGCGGTGATGGCTACACCTTC.

Concerning this clone itself: Mismatch with germline at one junction end may stem from a read error. The rearrangement uses TRBV18 and TRBJ2-5; possibly TRBD2 for D (5 bases). This CDR3 comprises 14 residues. CDR1 KGHSH and CDR2 LQKENI come from the germline V gene. The CDR3 nucleotides read TGTGCCAGCTCTCCACTAGAGGTCCAAGAGACCCAGTACTTC. Protein product: CASSPLEVQETQYF.

The chain employs TRBV28 and TRBJ2-7, with D possibly matching TRBD1 (7 bases). This CDR3 comprises 16 residues. Germline V gene sequence: CDR1 MDHEN, CDR2 SYDVKM. The ends were cut back, 1 base at V and 2 bases at J, with 15 bases in the middle. This CDR3 reads CASSLLGGQGAYEQYF. The CDR3 nucleotides are TGTGCCAGCAGTTTATTAGGGGGGCAGGGGGCCTACGAGCAGTACTTC.

The chain has TRBV9 and TRBJ2-3; the match to TRBD2 covers 14 bases. The CDR3 has 17 amino acids. The germline CDR1 and CDR2 sequences are SGDLS and YYNGEE. V dropped 4 bases and J dropped 5; count of bases not matched to a gene: 9. This CDR3 is CASSTRTSGGFRDTQYF. CDR3 coding DNA: TGTGCCAGCAGCACACGGACTAGCGGGGGGTTCAGAGATACGCAGTATTTT.

The chain recombines TRBV7-2 with TRBJ1-2, with no clear D. The V gene lost 5 bases and the J gene lost 1 base, with 14 bases spanning the gap. Germline lookup yields CDR1 SGHTA and CDR2 FQGNSA. The length of the CDR3 is 15 residues. The CDR3 loop reads CASSRRTADNYGYTF. Written as DNA, the CDR3 is TGTGCCAGCAGCCGGAGGACGGCTGATAACTATGGCTACACCTTC.

The chain recombines TRBV6-1 with TRBJ2-7; TRBD2 agrees at 7 bases. CDR1 and CDR2 from the germline V gene are MNHNS and SASEGT. This CDR3 is built from 17 residues. The V gene end was trimmed by 0 bases and the J gene end by 4 bases; junction bases not matched to a gene: 12. The CDR3 sequence: CASSEAYWGGGLYEQYF. CDR3 DNA: TGTGCCAGCAGTGAAGCATATTGGGGCGGGGGATTGTACGAGCAGTACTTC.